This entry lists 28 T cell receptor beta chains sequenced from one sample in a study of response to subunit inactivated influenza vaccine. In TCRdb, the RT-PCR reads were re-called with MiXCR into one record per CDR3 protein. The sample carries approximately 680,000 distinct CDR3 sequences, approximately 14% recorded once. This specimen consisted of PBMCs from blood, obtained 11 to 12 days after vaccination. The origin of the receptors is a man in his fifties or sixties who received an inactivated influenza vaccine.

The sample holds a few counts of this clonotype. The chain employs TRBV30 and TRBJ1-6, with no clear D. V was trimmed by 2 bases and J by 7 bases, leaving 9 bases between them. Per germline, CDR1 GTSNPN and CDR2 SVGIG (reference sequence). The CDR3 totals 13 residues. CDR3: CAWSKQQNSPLHF. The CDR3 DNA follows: TGTGCCTGGAGTAAACAGCAGAATTCACCCCTCCACTTT.

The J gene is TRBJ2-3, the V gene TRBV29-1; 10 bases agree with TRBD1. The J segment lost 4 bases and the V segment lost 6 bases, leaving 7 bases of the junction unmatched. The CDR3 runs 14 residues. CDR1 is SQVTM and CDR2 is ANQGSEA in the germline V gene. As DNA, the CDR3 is TGCAGCGTGACAGGGGGCGCAGGAGCAGATACGCAGTATTTT. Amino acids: CSVTGGAGADTQYF.

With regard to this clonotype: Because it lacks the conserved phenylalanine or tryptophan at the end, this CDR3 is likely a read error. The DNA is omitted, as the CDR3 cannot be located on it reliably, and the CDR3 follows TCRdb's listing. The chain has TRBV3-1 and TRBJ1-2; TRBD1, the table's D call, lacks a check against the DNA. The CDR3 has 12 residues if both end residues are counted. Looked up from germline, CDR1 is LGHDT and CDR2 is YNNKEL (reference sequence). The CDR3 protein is CASSQVRGDFTI.

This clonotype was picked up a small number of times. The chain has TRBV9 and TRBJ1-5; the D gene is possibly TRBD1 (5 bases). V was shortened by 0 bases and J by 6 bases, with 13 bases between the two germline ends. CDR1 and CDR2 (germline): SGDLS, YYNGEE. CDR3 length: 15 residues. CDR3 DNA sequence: TGTGCCAGCAGCGTAGCTGTGGGGGTGGTTCAGCCCCAGCATTTT. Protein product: CASSVAVGVVQPQHF. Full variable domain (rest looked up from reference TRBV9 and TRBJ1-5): DSGVTQTPKHLITATGQRVTLRCSPRSGDLSVYWYQQSLDQGLQFLIQYYNGEERAKGNILERFSAQQFPDLHSELNLSSLELGDSALYFCASSVAVGVVQPQHFGDGTRLSIL.

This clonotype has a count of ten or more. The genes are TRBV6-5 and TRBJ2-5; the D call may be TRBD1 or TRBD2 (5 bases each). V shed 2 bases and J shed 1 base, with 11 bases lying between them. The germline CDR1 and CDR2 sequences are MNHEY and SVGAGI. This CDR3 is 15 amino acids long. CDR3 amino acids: CASSYRHGGQETQYF. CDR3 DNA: TGTGCCAGCAGTTACCGCCATGGGGGCCAAGAGACCCAGTACTTC.

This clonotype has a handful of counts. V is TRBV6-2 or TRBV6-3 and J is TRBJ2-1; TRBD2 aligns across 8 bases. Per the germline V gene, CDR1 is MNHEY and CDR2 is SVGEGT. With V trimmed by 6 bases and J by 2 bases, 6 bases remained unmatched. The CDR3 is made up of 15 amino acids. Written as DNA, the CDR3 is TGTGCCAGCAGGCGACGGGGGGGCCCCTACAATGAGCAGTTCTTC. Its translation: CASRRRGGPYNEQFF.

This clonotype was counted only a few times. The CDR3 nucleotides read TGTGCCAGCAGTTTAGTCAAGAATGAGCAGTTCTTC. Its protein product is CASSLVKNEQFF. The rearrangement uses TRBV12-3 or TRBV12-4 and TRBJ2-1; D remains ambiguous. The CDR3 extends over 12 amino acids. V lost 1 base and J 7 bases, leaving 5 bases between the germline ends.

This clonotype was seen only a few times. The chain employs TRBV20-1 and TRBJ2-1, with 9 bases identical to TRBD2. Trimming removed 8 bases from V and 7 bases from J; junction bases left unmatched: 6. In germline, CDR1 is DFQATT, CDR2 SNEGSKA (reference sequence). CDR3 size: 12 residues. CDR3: CSKAGGPNEQFF. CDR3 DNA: TGCAGTAAAGCGGGGGGCCCGAATGAGCAGTTCTTC.

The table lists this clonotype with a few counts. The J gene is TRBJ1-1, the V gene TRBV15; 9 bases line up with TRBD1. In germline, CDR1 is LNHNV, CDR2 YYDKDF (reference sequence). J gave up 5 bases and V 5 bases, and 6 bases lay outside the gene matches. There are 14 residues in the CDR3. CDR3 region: CATSLNRGRTEAFF. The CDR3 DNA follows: TGTGCCACCAGCCTGAACAGGGGGCGGACTGAAGCTTTCTTT.

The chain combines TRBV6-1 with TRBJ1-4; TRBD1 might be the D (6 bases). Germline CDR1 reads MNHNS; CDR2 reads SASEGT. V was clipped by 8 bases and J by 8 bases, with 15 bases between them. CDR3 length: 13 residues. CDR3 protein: CASLNREGEKLFF. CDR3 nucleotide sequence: TGTGCCAGCTTAAACAGGGAAGGCGAAAAACTGTTTTTT.

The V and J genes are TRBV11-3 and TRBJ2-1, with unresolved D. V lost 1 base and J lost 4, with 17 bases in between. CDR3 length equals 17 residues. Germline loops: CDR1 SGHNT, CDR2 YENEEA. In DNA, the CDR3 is TGTGCCAGCAGCTTAGCGGTTGCGGTAAACATGTACAATGAGCAGTTCTTC. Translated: CASSLAVAVNMYNEQFF.

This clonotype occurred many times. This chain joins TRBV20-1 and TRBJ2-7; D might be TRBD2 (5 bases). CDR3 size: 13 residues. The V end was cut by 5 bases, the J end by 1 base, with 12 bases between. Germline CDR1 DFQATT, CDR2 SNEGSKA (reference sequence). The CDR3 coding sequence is TGCAGTGCTCCAACTAGGCTTTCCTACGAGCAGTACTTC. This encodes CSAPTRLSYEQYF.

CDR3: CASSQEVRGASSYNEQFF. The CDR3 DNA reads TGCGCCAGCAGCCAAGAGGTACGAGGGGCGAGCTCCTACAATGAGCAGTTCTTC. This sequence joins TRBV4-3 and TRBJ2-1, with D perhaps given as TRBD1 or TRBD2 (5 bases each). Per germline, CDR1 LGHNA and CDR2 YSLEER. V was clipped by 0 bases and J by 0 bases, with 15 bases between them. This CDR3 has 18 amino acids.

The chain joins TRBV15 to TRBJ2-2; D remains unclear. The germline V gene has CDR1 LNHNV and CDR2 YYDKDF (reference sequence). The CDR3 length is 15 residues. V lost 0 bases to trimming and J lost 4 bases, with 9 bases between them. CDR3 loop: CATSREQVGTGELFF. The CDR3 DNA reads TGTGCCACCAGCAGAGAACAAGTGGGCACCGGGGAGCTGTTTTTT.

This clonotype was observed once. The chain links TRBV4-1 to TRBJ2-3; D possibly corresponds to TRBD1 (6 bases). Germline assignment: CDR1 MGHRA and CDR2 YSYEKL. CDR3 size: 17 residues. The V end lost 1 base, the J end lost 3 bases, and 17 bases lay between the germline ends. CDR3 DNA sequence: TGCGCCAGCAGCCAAGGGCCAGGGGCGCTGAGAACAGATACGCAGTATTTT. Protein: CASSQGPGALRTDTQYF.

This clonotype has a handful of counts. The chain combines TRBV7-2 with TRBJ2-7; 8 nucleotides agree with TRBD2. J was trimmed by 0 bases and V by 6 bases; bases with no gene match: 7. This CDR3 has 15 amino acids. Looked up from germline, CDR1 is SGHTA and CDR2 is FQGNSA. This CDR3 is CASSPTSGYSYEQYF. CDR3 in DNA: TGTGCCAGCAGTCCAACTAGCGGATACTCCTACGAGCAGTACTTC.

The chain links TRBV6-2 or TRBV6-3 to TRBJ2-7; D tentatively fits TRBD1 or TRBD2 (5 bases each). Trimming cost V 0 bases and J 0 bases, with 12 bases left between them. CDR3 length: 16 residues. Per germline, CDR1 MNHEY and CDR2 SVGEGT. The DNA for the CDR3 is TGTGCCAGCAGTTACTCAAGGGACCGCAACTCCTACGAGCAGTACTTC. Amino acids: CASSYSRDRNSYEQYF.

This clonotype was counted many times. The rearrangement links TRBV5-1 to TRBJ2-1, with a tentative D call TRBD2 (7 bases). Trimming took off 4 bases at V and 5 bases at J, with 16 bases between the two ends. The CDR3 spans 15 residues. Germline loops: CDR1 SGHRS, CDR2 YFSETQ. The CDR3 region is CASSLGGALHNEQFF. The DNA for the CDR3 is TGCGCCAGCAGCCTTGGGGGGGCGCTCCACAATGAGCAGTTCTTC.

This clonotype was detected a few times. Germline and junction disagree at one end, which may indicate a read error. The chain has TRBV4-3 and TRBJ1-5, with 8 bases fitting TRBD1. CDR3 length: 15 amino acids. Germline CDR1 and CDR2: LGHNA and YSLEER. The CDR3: CASSQRAGGNQPQHF. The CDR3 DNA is TGCGCCAGCAGCCAAAGGGCAGGGGGCAACCAGCCCCAGCATTTT.

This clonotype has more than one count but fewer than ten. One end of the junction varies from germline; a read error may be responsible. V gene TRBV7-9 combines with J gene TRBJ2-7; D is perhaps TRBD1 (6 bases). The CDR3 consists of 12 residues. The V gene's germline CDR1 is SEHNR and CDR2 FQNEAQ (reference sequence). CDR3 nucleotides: TGTTCCAGCAGCTCCAGGGGTTACGAGCAGTACTTC. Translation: CSSSSRGYEQYF.

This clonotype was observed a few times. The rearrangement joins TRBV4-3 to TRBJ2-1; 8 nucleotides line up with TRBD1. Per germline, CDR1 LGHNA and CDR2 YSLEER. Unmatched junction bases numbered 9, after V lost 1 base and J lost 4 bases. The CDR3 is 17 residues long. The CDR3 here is CASSQGPEDREYNEQFF. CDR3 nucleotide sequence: TGCGCCAGCAGCCAAGGACCTGAGGACAGGGAATACAATGAGCAGTTCTTC.

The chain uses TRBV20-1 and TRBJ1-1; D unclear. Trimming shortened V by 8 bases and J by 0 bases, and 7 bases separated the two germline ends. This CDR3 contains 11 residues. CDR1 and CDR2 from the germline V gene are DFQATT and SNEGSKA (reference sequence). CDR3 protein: CSCFLNTEAFF. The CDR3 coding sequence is TGCAGTTGCTTCTTGAACACTGAAGCTTTCTTT.

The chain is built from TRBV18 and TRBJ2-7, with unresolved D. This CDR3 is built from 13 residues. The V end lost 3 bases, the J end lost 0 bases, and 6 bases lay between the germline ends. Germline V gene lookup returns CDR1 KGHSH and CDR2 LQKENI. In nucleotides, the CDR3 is TGTGCCAGCTCACCGGTGGCCTCCTACGAGCAGTACTTC. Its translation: CASSPVASYEQYF.

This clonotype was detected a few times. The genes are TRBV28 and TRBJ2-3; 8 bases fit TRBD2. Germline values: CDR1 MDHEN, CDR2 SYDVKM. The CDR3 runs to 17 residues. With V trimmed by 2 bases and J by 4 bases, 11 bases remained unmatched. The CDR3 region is CASSLKYGTSYSDTQYF. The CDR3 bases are TGTGCCAGCAGTTTAAAATATGGGACTAGTTATTCAGATACGCAGTATTTT.

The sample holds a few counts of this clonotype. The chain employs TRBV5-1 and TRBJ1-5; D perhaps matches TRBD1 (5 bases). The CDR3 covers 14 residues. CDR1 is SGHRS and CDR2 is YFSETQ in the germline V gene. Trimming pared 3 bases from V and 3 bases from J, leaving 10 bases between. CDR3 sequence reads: CASSYTGINQPQHF. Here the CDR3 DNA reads TGCGCCAGCAGCTACACAGGTATCAATCAGCCCCAGCATTTT. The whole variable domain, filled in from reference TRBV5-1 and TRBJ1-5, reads KAGVTQTPRYLIKTRGQQVTLSCSPISGHRSVSWYQQTPGQGLQFLFEYFSETQRNKGNFPGRFSGRQFSNSRSEMNVSTLELGDSALYLCASSYTGINQPQHFGDGTRLSIL.

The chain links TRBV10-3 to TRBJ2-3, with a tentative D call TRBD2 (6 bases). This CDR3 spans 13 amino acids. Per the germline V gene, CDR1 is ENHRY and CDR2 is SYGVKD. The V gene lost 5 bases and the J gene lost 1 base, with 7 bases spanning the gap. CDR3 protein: CAISRERTDTQYF. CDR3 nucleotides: TGTGCCATCAGTCGGGAGCGCACAGATACGCAGTATTTT.

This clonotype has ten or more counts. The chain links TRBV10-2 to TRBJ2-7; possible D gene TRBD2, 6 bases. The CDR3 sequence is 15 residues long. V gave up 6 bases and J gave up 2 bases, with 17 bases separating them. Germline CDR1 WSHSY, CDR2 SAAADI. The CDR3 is CASSVSSGGPYEQYF. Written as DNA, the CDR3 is TGCGCCAGCAGCGTGAGTTCCGGAGGGCCCTACGAGCAGTACTTC.

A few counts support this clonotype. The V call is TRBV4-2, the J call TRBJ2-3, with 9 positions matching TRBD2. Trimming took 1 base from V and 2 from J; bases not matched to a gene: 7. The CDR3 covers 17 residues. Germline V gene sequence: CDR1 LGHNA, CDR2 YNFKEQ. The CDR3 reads CASSQGSASGNTDTQYF. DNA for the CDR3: TGTGCCAGCAGCCAAGGGTCGGCTAGCGGGAACACAGATACGCAGTATTTT.